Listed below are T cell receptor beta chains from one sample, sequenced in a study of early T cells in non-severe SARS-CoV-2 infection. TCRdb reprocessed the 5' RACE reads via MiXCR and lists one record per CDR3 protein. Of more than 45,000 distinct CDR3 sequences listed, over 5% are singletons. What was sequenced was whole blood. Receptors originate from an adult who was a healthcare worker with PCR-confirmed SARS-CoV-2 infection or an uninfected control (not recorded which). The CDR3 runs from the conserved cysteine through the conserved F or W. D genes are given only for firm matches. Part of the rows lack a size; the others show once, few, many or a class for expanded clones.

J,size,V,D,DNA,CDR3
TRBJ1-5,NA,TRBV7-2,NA,TGTGCCAGCAGCTTAGCCAGGGAGAGCAATCAGCCCCAGCATTTT,CASSLARESNQPQHF
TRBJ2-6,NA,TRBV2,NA,TGTGCCAGCAAGAGGTCTGGGGCCAACGTCCTGACTTTC,CASKRSGANVLTF
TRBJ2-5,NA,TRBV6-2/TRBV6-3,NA,TGTGCCAGCAGTCGGGCAGGGAATTTAGAGACCCAGTACTTC,CASSRAGNLETQYF
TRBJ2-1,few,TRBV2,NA,TGTGCCAGCAGTGAAGACCCTCCGCCGGCGACTTCTTACAATGAGCAGTTCTTC,CASSEDPPPATSYNEQFF
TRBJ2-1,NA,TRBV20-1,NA,TGCAGTGCTAGAGGGGGGGGCTATTTGAATGAGCAGTTCTTC,CSARGGGYLNEQFF
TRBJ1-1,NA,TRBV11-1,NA,TGTGCCAGCAGGCACCTGCGGGGCAGGGGCACTGAAGCTTTCTTT,CASRHLRGRGTEAFF
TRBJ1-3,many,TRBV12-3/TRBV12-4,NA,TGTGCCAGCAGCCCGACACAAGGCCGAAACACCATATATTTT,CASSPTQGRNTIYF
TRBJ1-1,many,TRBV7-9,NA,TGTGCCAGCAGCCTGAGGGACGCTGACACTGAAGCTTTCTTT,CASSLRDADTEAFF
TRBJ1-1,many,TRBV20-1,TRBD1,TGCAGTGCCCAGACAGGGGGCGATCCATTGGGCACTGAAGCTTTCTTT,CSAQTGGDPLGTEAFF
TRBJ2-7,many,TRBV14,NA,TGTGCCAGCAGCATGGGACATCCCTTTGAGCAGTACTTC,CASSMGHPFEQYF
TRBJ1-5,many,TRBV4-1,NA,TGCGCCAGCAGCCAGGGCAGGGGCGGCAATCAGCCCCAGCATTTT,CASSQGRGGNQPQHF
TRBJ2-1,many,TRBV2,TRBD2,TGTGCCAGTCACGCGGGAGGACCCTACAATGAGCAGTTCTTC,CASHAGGPYNEQFF
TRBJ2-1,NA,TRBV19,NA,TGTGCCAGTAGTATTTTCAGCCACTCCTACAATGAGCAGTTCTTC,CASSIFSHSYNEQFF
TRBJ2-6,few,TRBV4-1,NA,TGCGCCAGCAGCCAAGAGCCGTCCGGGGCCAACGTCCTGACTTTC,CASSQEPSGANVLTF
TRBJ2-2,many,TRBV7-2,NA,TGTGCCAGCGTGACTAGGGGAACCGGGGAGCTGTTTTTT,CASVTRGTGELFF
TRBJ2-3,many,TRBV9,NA,TGTGCCAGCAGCGGAACAGGGATTTGGACAGATACGCAGTATTTT,CASSGTGIWTDTQYF
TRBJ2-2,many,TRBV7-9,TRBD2,TGTGCCAGCAGCCCGCAGCTAGCGGGAGGTTCTGGGGAGCTGTTTTTT,CASSPQLAGGSGELFF
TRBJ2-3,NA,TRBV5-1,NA,TGCGCCAGCAGCTTGGCCGGTACCCCCACGCAGTATTTT,CASSLAGTPTQYF
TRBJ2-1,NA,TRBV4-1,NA,TGCGCCAGCAGCCAAGACGGGGGTAGCGGTTACGTCTCCTACAATGAGCAGTTCTTC,CASSQDGGSGYVSYNEQFF
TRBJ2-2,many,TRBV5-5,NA,TGTGCCAGCAGTCCTGGACCAACTGCACCCGGGGAGCTGTTTTTT,CASSPGPTAPGELFF
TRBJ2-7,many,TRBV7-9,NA,TGTGCCAGCAGCTCCTCCCAGCAGTTTCCCTACGAGCAGTACTTC,CASSSSQQFPYEQYF
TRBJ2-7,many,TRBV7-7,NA,TGTGCCAGCAGTCCTTCGGCTAGCTACGAGCAGTACTTC,CASSPSASYEQYF
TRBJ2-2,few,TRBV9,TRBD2,TGTGCCAGCAGCGTATCATCGCTAGCGGGGGGGCCGGACACCGGGGAGCTGTTTTTT,CASSVSSLAGGPDTGELFF
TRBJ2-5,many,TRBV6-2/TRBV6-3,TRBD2,TGTGCCAGCAGGCTAGCGGGGGTTCCCGAGACCCAGTACTTC,CASRLAGVPETQYF
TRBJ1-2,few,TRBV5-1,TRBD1,TGCGCCAGCAGCTTGGCCGGGACAGTGGATGGCTACACCTTC,CASSLAGTVDGYTF
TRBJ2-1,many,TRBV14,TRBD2,TGTGCCAGCAGCTCTATTCTAGCGGGAGAAAGGAATGAGCAGTTCTTC,CASSSILAGERNEQFF
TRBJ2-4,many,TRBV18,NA,TGTGCCAGCTCACCGGGCCAGCGGGCCAAAAACATTCAGTACTTC,CASSPGQRAKNIQYF
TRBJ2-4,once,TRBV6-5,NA,TGTGCCAGCAGTTACCTAAAGGGGGACCTGTACTTC,CASSYLKGDLYF
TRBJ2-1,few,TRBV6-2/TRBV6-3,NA,TGTGCCAGCAGTTACTCCACCAGCGGGCGTAGCTCCTACAATGAGCAGTTCTTC,CASSYSTSGRSSYNEQFF
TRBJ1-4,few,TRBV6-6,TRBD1,TGTGCCAGCAGTGCTGGGACAGGGTCTAATGAAAAACTGTTTTTT,CASSAGTGSNEKLFF
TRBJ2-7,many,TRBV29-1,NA,TGCAGCGTCGTATCTGTCGGCTACGAGCAGTACTTC,CSVVSVGYEQYF
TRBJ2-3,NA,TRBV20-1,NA,TGCAGTGCTAGAGTCCCGGGGGCTTTCACAGATACGCAGTATTTT,CSARVPGAFTDTQYF
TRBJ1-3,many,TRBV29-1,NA,TGCAGCGTGCTCTCTGGAAACACCATATATTTT,CSVLSGNTIYF
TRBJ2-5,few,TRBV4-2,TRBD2,TGTGCCAGCAGCCAAGGCCGAGCTGTGCGGGGGAACCAAGAGACCCAGTACTTC,CASSQGRAVRGNQETQYF
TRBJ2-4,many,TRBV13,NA,TGTGCCAGCAGCTTAAAACAGGCGGCTCCAGTTCAGTACTTC,CASSLKQAAPVQYF
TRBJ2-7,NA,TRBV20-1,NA,TGCAGTGCTAGAGATGGACGGAGGATATACGAGCAGTACTTC,CSARDGRRIYEQYF
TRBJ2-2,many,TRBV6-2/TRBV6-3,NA,TGTGCCAGCAAAATTGGGCTACTGAACACCGGGGAGCTGTTTTTT,CASKIGLLNTGELFF
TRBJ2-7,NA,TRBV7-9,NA,TGTGCCAGCAGCCTCGAGGGCCTGTACGAGCAGTACTTC,CASSLEGLYEQYF
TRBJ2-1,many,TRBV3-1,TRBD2,TGTGCCAGCAGCCAAGGTAGCGGGGTGGCAGGTGAGCAGTTCTTC,CASSQGSGVAGEQFF
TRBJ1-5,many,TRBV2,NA,TGTGCCAGCAGTAGTGCCAGGGTTCGGGAGCCCCAGCATTTT,CASSSARVREPQHF
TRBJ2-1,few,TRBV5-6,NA,TGTGCCAGCAGCTCCTACCGGCTTCCGGGTCAGTACAATGAGCAGTTCTTC,CASSSYRLPGQYNEQFF
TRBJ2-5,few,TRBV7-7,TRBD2,TGTGCCAGCAGCGCTGGGACTAGCGGAGAGACCCAGTACTTC,CASSAGTSGETQYF
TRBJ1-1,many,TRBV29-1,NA,TGCAGCGCCGGGAGGTCTAACATTGAAGCTTTCTTT,CSAGRSNIEAFF
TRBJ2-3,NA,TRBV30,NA,TGTGCCTGGACCACCGGGATCTCAGATACGCAGTATTTT,CAWTTGISDTQYF
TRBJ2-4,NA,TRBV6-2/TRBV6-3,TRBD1,TGTGCCAGCAGACCCCAGGGGGCCCTGAACATTCAGTACTTC,CASRPQGALNIQYF
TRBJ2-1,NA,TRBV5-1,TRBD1,TGCGCCAGCAGCTTTTCACAGGGGGCTAGCGATGAGCAGTTCTTC,CASSFSQGASDEQFF
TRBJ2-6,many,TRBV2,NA,TGTGCCAGCAGTGGGTACTCTGGGGCCAACGTCCTGACTTTC,CASSGYSGANVLTF
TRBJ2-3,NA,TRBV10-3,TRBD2,TGTGCCATCAGTGGGTTAGCGGGAGAGGATACGCAGTATTTT,CAISGLAGEDTQYF
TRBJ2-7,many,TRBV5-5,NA,TGTGCCAGCAGCTTGGAGTTCAGTTCATCCTACGAGCAGTACTTC,CASSLEFSSSYEQYF
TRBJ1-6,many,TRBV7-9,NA,TGTGCCAGCAGCTTCCAAGAGGGGTCCCTCCACTTT,CASSFQEGSLHF
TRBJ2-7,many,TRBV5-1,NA,TGCGCCAGCAGCTTGGAAGGGGCAAACTACGAGCAGTACTTC,CASSLEGANYEQYF
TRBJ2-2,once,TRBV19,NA,TGTGCCAGTATCTCGAACACCGGGGAGCTGTTTTTT,CASISNTGELFF
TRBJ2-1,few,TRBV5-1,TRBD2,TGCGCCAGCAGCCTGCCGGCTAGCGGGAGCTCCTACAATGAGCAGTTCTTC,CASSLPASGSSYNEQFF
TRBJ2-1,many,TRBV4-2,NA,TGTGCCAGCAGCCAAGACCCCTCCCAGAGGAACGAGCAGTTCTTC,CASSQDPSQRNEQFF
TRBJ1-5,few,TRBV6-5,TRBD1,TGTGCCAGCAGTTACTCGGGGACAGACCCCTACTGGCCCCAGCATTTT,CASSYSGTDPYWPQHF
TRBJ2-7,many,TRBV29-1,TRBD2,TGCAGCGTTGCCGGCGGGAGGCAGACCTATGAGCAGTACTTC,CSVAGGRQTYEQYF
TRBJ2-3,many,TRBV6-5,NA,TGTGCCAGCAGGCGACAGGACCTTTACACAGATACGCAGTATTTT,CASRRQDLYTDTQYF
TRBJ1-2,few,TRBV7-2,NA,TGTGCCAGCACCATAAAGGGAACATATGGCTACACCTTC,CASTIKGTYGYTF
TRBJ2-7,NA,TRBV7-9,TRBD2,TGTGCCAGCAGCTCAACCGGGACTAGCGGCTACGAGCAGTACTTC,CASSSTGTSGYEQYF